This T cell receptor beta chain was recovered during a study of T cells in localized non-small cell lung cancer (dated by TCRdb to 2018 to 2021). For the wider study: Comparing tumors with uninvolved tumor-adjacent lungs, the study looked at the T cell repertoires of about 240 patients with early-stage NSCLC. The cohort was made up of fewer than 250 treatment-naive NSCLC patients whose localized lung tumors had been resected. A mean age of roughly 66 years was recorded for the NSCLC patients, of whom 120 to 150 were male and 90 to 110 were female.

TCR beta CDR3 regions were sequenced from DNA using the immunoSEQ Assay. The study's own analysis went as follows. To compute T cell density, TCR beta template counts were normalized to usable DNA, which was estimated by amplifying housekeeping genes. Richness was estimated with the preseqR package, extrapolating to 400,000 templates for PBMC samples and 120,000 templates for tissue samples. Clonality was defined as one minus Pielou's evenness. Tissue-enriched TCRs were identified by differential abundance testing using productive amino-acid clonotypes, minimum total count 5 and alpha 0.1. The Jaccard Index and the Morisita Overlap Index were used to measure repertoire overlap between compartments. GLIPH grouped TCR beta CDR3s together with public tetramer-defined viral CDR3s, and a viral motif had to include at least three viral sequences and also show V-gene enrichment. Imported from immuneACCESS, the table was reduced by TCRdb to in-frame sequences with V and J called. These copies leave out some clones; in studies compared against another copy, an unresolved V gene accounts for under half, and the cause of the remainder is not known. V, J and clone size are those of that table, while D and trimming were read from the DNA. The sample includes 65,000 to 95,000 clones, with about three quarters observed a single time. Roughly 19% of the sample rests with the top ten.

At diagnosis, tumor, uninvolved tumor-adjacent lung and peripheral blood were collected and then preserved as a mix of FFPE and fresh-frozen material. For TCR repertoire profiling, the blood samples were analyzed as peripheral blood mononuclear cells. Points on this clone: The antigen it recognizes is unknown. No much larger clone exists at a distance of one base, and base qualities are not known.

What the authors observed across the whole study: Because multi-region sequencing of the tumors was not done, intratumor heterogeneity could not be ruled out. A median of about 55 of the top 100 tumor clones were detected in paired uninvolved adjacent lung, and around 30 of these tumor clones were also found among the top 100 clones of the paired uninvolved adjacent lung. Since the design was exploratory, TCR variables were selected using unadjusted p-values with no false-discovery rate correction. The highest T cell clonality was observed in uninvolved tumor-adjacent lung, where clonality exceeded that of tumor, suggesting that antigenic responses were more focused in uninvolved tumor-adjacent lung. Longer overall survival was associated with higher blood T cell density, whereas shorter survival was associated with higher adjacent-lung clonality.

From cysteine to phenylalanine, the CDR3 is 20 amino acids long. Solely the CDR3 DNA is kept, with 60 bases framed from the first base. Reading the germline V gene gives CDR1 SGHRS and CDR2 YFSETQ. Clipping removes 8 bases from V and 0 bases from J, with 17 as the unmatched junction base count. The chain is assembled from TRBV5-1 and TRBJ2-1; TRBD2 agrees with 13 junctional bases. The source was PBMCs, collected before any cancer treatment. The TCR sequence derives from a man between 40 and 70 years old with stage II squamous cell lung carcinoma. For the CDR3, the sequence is CASFSWGLAGPLDSYNEQFF. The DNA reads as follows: TGCGCCAGTTTTTCGTGGGGACTAGCGGGACCCCTTGACTCCTACAATGAGCAGTTCTTC.